One and the same sample provided the 25 T cell receptor beta chains below, sequenced in a study of OX40 agonist ivuxolimab in advanced cancers. Sequenced by immunoSEQ multiplex PCR; TCRdb stores in-frame clones only, minus some. This sample yields 78,000 or so clones, of which around nine tenths are seen a single time; around 2.8% belongs to the top ten. The source was CD4+ or CD8+ T cells sorted from blood, collected in a trial of the OX40 agonist ivuxolimab. These receptors came from an adult with an advanced solid tumor such as melanoma, head and neck, liver or kidney cancer.

The V call is TRBV19, the J call TRBJ1-2; tentatively, D is TRBD1 (5 bases). Between the trimmed V and J ends, which lost 3 bases and 2 bases, there was a span of 19 bases. This CDR3 contains 17 residues. The germline V gene has CDR1 LNHDA and CDR2 SQIVND (reference sequence). The CDR3 region has the DNA TGTGCCAGTAGTATGCCACAGGCAGGGTTTCTCAACTATGGCTACACCTTC. As protein: CASSMPQAGFLNYGYTF.

The chain uses TRBV6-1 and TRBJ1-2; D gene uncertain. Germline V CDR1 and CDR2: MNHNS, SASEGT. This CDR3 spans 12 amino acids. Trimming stripped 4 bases from V and 4 bases from J, with 7 bases between. The CDR3: CASSGSIYGYTF. For the CDR3, the DNA is TGTGCCAGCAGTGGATCTATCTATGGCTACACCTTC.

The V and J genes are TRBV18 and TRBJ1-5, with D hard to call. The CDR3 contains 13 residues. With 5 bases removed from V and 3 bases from J, the gap between germline ends came to 8 bases. Germline CDR1 is KGHSH and CDR2 is LQKENI. CDR3 bases: TGTGCCAGCTCAGAAAATCCCAATCAGCCCCAGCATTTT. Translating gives CASSENPNQPQHF.

The V gene is TRBV5-1, the J gene TRBJ2-3, with D possibly being TRBD2 (5 bases). Germline CDR1 SGHRS, CDR2 YFSETQ. Trimming took 7 bases from V and 5 from J, leaving 20 bases between them. CDR3 size: 15 residues. CDR3 sequence (DNA): TGCGCCAGCGGCCGGAGGCTAGGCTCCGGAGATACGCAGTATTTT. It translates to CASGRRLGSGDTQYF.

The chain is built from TRBV7-2 and TRBJ1-2; the D gene is possibly TRBD1 (6 bases). The CDR3 runs to 15 residues. Trimming stripped 5 bases from V and 5 bases from J, with 18 bases between. The V gene's germline CDR1 is SGHTA and CDR2 FQGNSA. CDR3 in amino acids: CASSPPGQGYYGYTF. The CDR3 bases are TGTGCCAGCAGCCCGCCCGGGCAGGGGTATTATGGCTACACCTTC. The full variable domain, with the rest looked up from reference TRBV7-2 and TRBJ1-2, is GAGVSQSPSNKVTEKGKDVELRCDPISGHTALYWYRQSLGQGLEFLIYFQGNSAPDKSGLPSDRFSAERTGGSVSTLTIQRTQQEDSAVYLCASSPPGQGYYGYTFGSGTRLTVV.

This rearrangement joins TRBV2 to TRBJ1-4, with D possibly TRBD1 on 6 matching bases. The CDR3 extends over 14 amino acids. Trimming shortened V by 6 bases and J by 7 bases, and 15 bases separated the two germline ends. Germline V gene data show CDR1 as SNHLY and CDR2 as FYNNEI. CDR3 loop: CASRRGTLGEKLFF. The CDR3 DNA follows: TGTGCCAGCAGGAGGGGGACCCTTGGTGAAAAACTGTTTTTT.

J is TRBJ1-2 and V is TRBV18; D is possibly TRBD1 (5 bases). This CDR3 is built from 15 residues. CDR1 and CDR2 from the germline V gene are KGHSH and LQKENI. V shed 5 bases and J shed 4 bases, with 17 bases lying between them. CDR3 bases: TGTGCCAGCTCAACCCCGGTGTTAGGGGTCTATGGCTACACCTTC. It is translated as CASSTPVLGVYGYTF.

This clone was found once. The chain couples TRBV5-1 to TRBJ1-3, with TRBD1 matching 7 bases. This CDR3 has 15 amino acids. With V trimmed by 4 bases and J by 0 bases, 4 bases remained unmatched. The V gene's germline CDR1 is SGHRS and CDR2 YFSETQ. The CDR3 region is CASSEGQSSGNTIYF. CDR3 sequence (DNA): TGCGCCAGCAGCGAGGGACAGAGCTCTGGAAACACCATATATTTT. The entire variable domain, with the rest obtained from reference TRBV5-1 and TRBJ1-3, is as follows: KAGVTQTPRYLIKTRGQQVTLSCSPISGHRSVSWYQQTPGQGLQFLFEYFSETQRNKGNFPGRFSGRQFSNSRSEMNVSTLELGDSALYLCASSEGQSSGNTIYFGEGSWLTVV.

The chain links TRBV6-1 to TRBJ2-1, with TRBD2 identical over 11 bases. V gave up 4 bases and J gave up 0 bases; unmatched junction bases: 14. Germline V gene data show CDR1 as MNHNS and CDR2 as SASEGT. This CDR3 has 20 residues. For the CDR3, the DNA is TGTGCCAGCAGTGGACCTGGGACTAGCGGAACCAGAAGCTCCTACAATGAGCAGTTCTTC. As protein: CASSGPGTSGTRSSYNEQFF.

This clone occurred once. The J gene is TRBJ2-5, the V gene TRBV19; D might be TRBD2 (5 bases). The CDR3 has 12 residues. V lost 5 bases to trimming and J lost 7 bases, with 11 bases between them. Germline V gives CDR1 LNHDA, CDR2 SQIVND (reference sequence). CDR3 loop: CASSEGPGTQYF. CDR3 DNA: TGTGCCAGTAGTGAGGGTCCCGGGACCCAGTACTTC.

The chain joins TRBV28 to TRBJ2-7; D may be TRBD2 (7 bases). The CDR3 extends over 16 amino acids. The V gene lost 6 bases and the J gene lost 9 bases, with 27 bases spanning the gap. From germline, CDR1 is MDHEN and CDR2 SYDVKM. DNA of the CDR3: TGTGCCAGCAGCCTGTACCCACAGGGTAGGGGGGGCGGGCAGTACTTC. It codes for CASSLYPQGRGGGQYF.

This chain connects TRBV7-9 to TRBJ1-2, with no clear D. CDR1 is SEHNR and CDR2 is FQNEAQ in the germline V gene (reference sequence). Trimming pared 2 bases from V and 8 bases from J, leaving 9 bases between. The length of the CDR3 is 12 residues. The CDR3 spells CASSLNSWGYTF. CDR3 nucleotides: TGTGCCAGCAGCTTAAACAGTTGGGGCTACACCTTC.

V is TRBV7-8 and J is TRBJ2-7; the match to TRBD2 covers 11 bases. The junction had 6 bases not matched to a gene; V was cut back by 5 bases and J by 0 bases. Germline values: CDR1 SGHVS, CDR2 FQNEAQ. The length of the CDR3 is 16 residues. The CDR3 DNA reads as TGTGCCAGCAGCCCCCGGCTAGCGGGGGGCTCCTACGAGCAGTACTTC. It encodes CASSPRLAGGSYEQYF.

The chain couples TRBV2 to TRBJ2-1; 9 bases agree with TRBD1. This CDR3 is 16 amino acids long. Germline values: CDR1 SNHLY, CDR2 FYNNEI. Trimming took 10 bases from V and 3 from J; bases not matched to a gene: 13. The CDR3 loop is CATLKRRDRVYNEQFF. DNA for the CDR3: TGTGCCACCCTGAAGAGGAGGGACAGGGTCTACAATGAGCAGTTCTTC.

This sequence joins TRBV19 and TRBJ1-5; 8 nucleotides align to TRBD1. Germline CDR1 LNHDA, CDR2 SQIVND (reference sequence). Trimming cost V 5 bases and J 9 bases; bases outside gene matches: 12. This CDR3 has 15 residues. Here the CDR3 reads CASSLGQGNARPQHF. The CDR3 DNA sequence: TGTGCCAGTAGTTTAGGACAGGGTAATGCGCGGCCCCAGCATTTT.

The chain's CDR3 is CASGLGQTSTNEKLFF. As DNA, the CDR3 is TGTGCTAGTGGTCTAGGACAGACCTCAACTAATGAAAAACTGTTTTTT. This chain joins TRBV12-5 and TRBJ1-4, with D possibly TRBD1 on 6 matching bases. Germline V gives CDR1 LGHNT, CDR2 FRNRAP. V lost 5 bases and J 0 bases, leaving 13 bases between the germline ends. The CDR3 has 16 residues.

This chain uses TRBV7-2 with TRBJ1-1; the D gene is possibly TRBD1 (6 bases). Germline-derived CDR1 and CDR2 are SGHTA and FQGNSA. Trimming shortened V by 1 base and J by 10 bases, and 19 bases separated the two germline ends. This CDR3 is 15 amino acids long. CDR3 sequence (DNA): TGTGCCAGCAGCTTAGACCGGGGGACAACTCAACGAGCTTTCTTT. This encodes CASSLDRGTTQRAFF.

The chain joins TRBV30 to TRBJ2-5; 9 bases fit TRBD2. Trimming cost V 0 bases and J 3 bases; bases outside gene matches: 5. Germline V gene sequence: CDR1 GTSNPN, CDR2 SVGIG (reference sequence). The CDR3 runs to 15 residues. CDR3: CAWSVVLAGEETQYF. In nucleotides, the CDR3 is TGTGCCTGGAGTGTGGTACTAGCGGGCGAAGAGACCCAGTACTTC.

The genes are TRBV9 and TRBJ2-6; no clear D gene. The germline V and J ends were trimmed by 4 bases and 4 bases, with 9 bases remaining between them. The CDR3 length is 14 residues. The V gene's germline CDR1 is SGDLS and CDR2 YYNGEE. The DNA for the CDR3 is TGTGCCAGCAGCTCGAGGTTGGGGGCCAACGTCCTGACTTTC. It specifies CASSSRLGANVLTF.

V gene TRBV27 combines with J gene TRBJ2-7, with 11 bases that match TRBD1. The length of the CDR3 is 16 residues. V was pared by 10 bases and J by 6 bases, with 17 bases of the junction left unmatched. Germline V gene sequence: CDR1 MNHEY, CDR2 SMNVEV (reference sequence). CDR3 protein: CATSTGRGQGVAEQYF. The CDR3 bases are TGTGCCACCTCTACCGGGAGGGGACAGGGGGTAGCCGAGCAGTACTTC.

This chain links TRBV2 with TRBJ1-4; TRBD1 matches at 8 bases. Germline lookup yields CDR1 SNHLY and CDR2 FYNNEI. V lost 6 bases, J lost 8 bases, and 5 bases stayed unmatched. The CDR3 has 13 amino acids. This chain's CDR3 is CASRDRESEKLFF. The DNA for the CDR3 is TGTGCCAGCAGGGACAGGGAAAGCGAAAAACTGTTTTTT.

The chain combines TRBV2 with TRBJ1-1; TRBD1 matches 7 bases. Looked up from germline, CDR1 is SNHLY and CDR2 is FYNNEI. Trimming cost V 6 bases and J 4 bases; bases outside gene matches: 11. CDR3 length: 15 amino acids. The CDR3 loop reads CASRVTGSVITEAFF. CDR3 DNA: TGTGCCAGCAGAGTGACAGGGTCGGTGATCACTGAAGCTTTCTTT.

The J gene is TRBJ1-5, the V gene TRBV6-1; D is unclear. V lost 7 bases to trimming and J lost 0 bases, with 10 bases between them. This CDR3 contains 14 residues. Germline CDR1 and CDR2: MNHNS and SASEGT. CDR3 residues: CASTSPYSNQPQHF. The CDR3 DNA is TGTGCCAGCACTTCCCCGTATAGCAATCAGCCCCAGCATTTT.

CDR3 DNA sequence: TGTGCCAGCCGCCTGGGGGTTAATTCACCCCTCCACTTT. It yields the protein CASRLGVNSPLHF. This rearrangement joins TRBV6-4 to TRBJ1-6; weak D call: TRBD1 (5 bases). This CDR3 comprises 13 residues. Per the germline V gene, CDR1 is MRHNA and CDR2 is SNTAGT. V lost 8 bases to trimming and J lost 6 bases, with 11 bases between them.

The gene calls are TRBV7-6 and TRBJ2-7, with TRBD1 identical over 7 bases. The CDR3 is made up of 13 amino acids. V was clipped by 5 bases and J by 2 bases; unmatched bases: 3. Germline-derived CDR1 and CDR2 are SGHVS and FNYEAQ. The CDR3 nucleotides are TGTGCCAGCAGCAGAGGACAGGCCTACGAGCAGTACTTC. It specifies CASSRGQAYEQYF. The variable domain in full, completed from reference TRBV7-6 and TRBJ2-7, reads GAGVSQSPRYKVTKRGQDVALRCDPISGHVSLYWYRQALGQGPEFLTYFNYEAQQDKSGLPNDRFSAERPEGSISTLTIQRTEQRDSAMYRCASSRGQAYEQYFGPGTRLTVT.